A selection of T cell receptor beta chains follows, all from one sample in a study of cytotoxic CD8 clonotypes in ibrutinib-treated CLL. Profiling relied on immunoSEQ multiplex PCR, and the TCRdb table lists in-frame clones only, not all of them. The sample has about 16,000 clones, approximately 67% seen once. The sequencing here drew on PBMCs, taken before ibrutinib treatment. Receptors were obtained from a human donor with chronic lymphocytic leukemia. The CDR3 runs from the conserved cysteine through the conserved F or W. The D gene is left open where the match is weak. The size of a clone is reported for some rows only, either as once, few or many, or as a class for expanded clones.

v_call,clone_size,j_call,d_call,cdr3_nt,cdr3_aa
TRBV4-3,NA,TRBJ1-3,TRBD1,TGCGCCAGCAGCCAAGATGGACCGGGACAGGGTGGAAACACCATATATTTT,CASSQDGPGQGGNTIYF
TRBV2,NA,TRBJ1-1,TRBD1,TGTGCCTCCAAACCCCCGGGACAGGTGAATAATGAAGCTTTCTTT,CASKPPGQVNNEAFF
TRBV7-2,NA,TRBJ2-1,TRBD2,TGTGCCAGCAGCTTCCCTAGCGGGGGGAGGCGCAATGAGCAGTTCTTC,CASSFPSGGRRNEQFF
TRBV2,NA,TRBJ1-6,NA,TGTGCCAGCAGTCGTCGAACCCCCCGGGGGCACAATTCACCCCTCCACTTT,CASSRRTPRGHNSPLHF
TRBV14,NA,TRBJ2-7,NA,TGTGCCAGCAGCCAAGCCTTGGACGGCTACGAGCAGTACTTC,CASSQALDGYEQYF
TRBV25-1,NA,TRBJ1-2,TRBD1,TGTGCCAGCAGTCACCCGGGACAGGGCCGACCCGGCTACACCTTC,CASSHPGQGRPGYTF
TRBV10-3,NA,TRBJ1-6,NA,TGTGCCATCAGTAGATACAGGTATAATTCACCCCTCCACTTT,CAISRYRYNSPLHF
TRBV11-2,NA,TRBJ1-3,NA,TGTGCCAGCAGCTTACCGGATTCTGGAAACACCATATATTTT,CASSLPDSGNTIYF
TRBV5-4,NA,TRBJ2-2,TRBD1,TGTGCCAGCAGCTCACAGGGGGCCCTGAACACCGGGGAGCTGTTTTTT,CASSSQGALNTGELFF
TRBV7-3,few,TRBJ2-7,NA,TGTGCCAGCAGCTTAAGGCAGACTACCGAGCAGTACTTC,CASSLRQTTEQYF
TRBV7-2,few,TRBJ2-2,TRBD1,TGTGCCAGCAGCTTTACAGGGGGCGGGCTGTTTTTT,CASSFTGGGLFF
TRBV6-1,once,TRBJ2-7,NA,TGTGCCAGCAGCCAAACCTACGAGCAGTACTTC,CASSQTYEQYF
TRBV6-6,few,TRBJ1-5,NA,TGTGCCAGCATGGGGGGGCTAGGCAATCAGCCCCAGCATTTT,CASMGGLGNQPQHF
TRBV28,NA,TRBJ1-6,NA,TGTGCCAGCAGTTTGTGGCTCAGGGGCCCCCATAATTCACCCCTCCACTTT,CASSLWLRGPHNSPLHF
TRBV6-4,NA,TRBJ1-1,NA,TGTGCCAGGATACGCGGGGCCACTGAAGCTTTCTTT,CARIRGATEAFF
TRBV5-6,NA,TRBJ1-5,NA,TGTGCCAGCAGCTGGGACGGGGACACTTACAATCAGCCCCAGCATTTT,CASSWDGDTYNQPQHF
TRBV18,NA,TRBJ2-6,TRBD1,TGTGCCAGCTCAAAGGGACAGGGGACAGGGGCCAACGTCCTGACTTTC,CASSKGQGTGANVLTF
TRBV7-9,NA,TRBJ2-2,NA,TGTGCCAGCAGCGCCGGGACGAACACCGGGGAGCTGTTTTTT,CASSAGTNTGELFF
TRBV13,NA,TRBJ2-5,NA,TGTGCCAGCAGCTTAGGGGTCATCGAGACCCAGTACTTC,CASSLGVIETQYF
TRBV10-1,once,TRBJ2-7,NA,TGCGCCAGCAGTTTCGACCCAGCTGACGAGCAGTACTTC,CASSFDPADEQYF
TRBV9,NA,TRBJ2-1,TRBD1,TGTGCCAGCAGCGCCCGGGACAGGCCCTACAATGAGCAGTTCTTC,CASSARDRPYNEQFF
TRBV13,NA,TRBJ1-1,TRBD1,TGTGCCAGCAGCCAAGGACAGGGAGATTTCTTT,CASSQGQGDFF
TRBV6-1,NA,TRBJ2-3,NA,TGTGCCAGCGGGGCGAGGGATACGCAGTATTTT,CASGARDTQYF
TRBV11-3,NA,TRBJ2-3,NA,TGTGCCAGCAGCTCGACAGTCACAGATACGCAGTATTTT,CASSSTVTDTQYF
TRBV6-5,NA,TRBJ2-2,NA,TGTGCCAGCGCGAGAAAAAATGCGAACACCGGGGAGCTGTTTTTT,CASARKNANTGELFF
TRBV18,once,TRBJ2-1,NA,TGTGCCAGCTCCTTGTTTCGGGACAAGACCAATGAGCAGTTCTTC,CASSLFRDKTNEQFF
TRBV7-9,NA,TRBJ1-1,NA,TGTGCCAGCAGCTTATTGCTTCTGAACACTGAAGCTTTCTTT,CASSLLLLNTEAFF
TRBV20-1,NA,TRBJ2-7,NA,TGCAGTGCTCAAGGAGGGAAGGAGCAGTACTTC,CSAQGGKEQYF
TRBV5-6,NA,TRBJ1-4,TRBD1,TGTGCCAGCAGCCTGGCACCGGGACAGGGGGCGGTAAAACTGTTTTTT,CASSLAPGQGAVKLFF
TRBV9,NA,TRBJ2-1,TRBD2,TGTGCCAGCAGCGACACTAGCGGGGGGACCCCCTACAATGAGCAGTTCTTC,CASSDTSGGTPYNEQFF
TRBV27,NA,TRBJ2-2,NA,TGTGCCAGCCGCCCCCAAACCTCCACCGGGGAGCTGTTTTTT,CASRPQTSTGELFF
TRBV15,few,TRBJ1-5,TRBD1,TGTGCCACCAGCTCGCCCAGGGGGGGCGATCAGCCCCAGCATTTT,CATSSPRGGDQPQHF
TRBV29-1,NA,TRBJ1-4,TRBD1,TGCAGCGCCGCGACAGGGTTGGATGAAAAACTGTTTTTT,CSAATGLDEKLFF
TRBV6-5,NA,TRBJ2-3,TRBD2,TGTGCCAGCAGTTACTCTAGCGGGGGTCGCACAGATACGCAGTATTTT,CASSYSSGGRTDTQYF
TRBV4-1,NA,TRBJ2-7,NA,TGCGCCAGCAGCCAAGTCGGGGGTTCGGTCTACGAGCAGTACTTC,CASSQVGGSVYEQYF
TRBV9,NA,TRBJ2-7,NA,TGTGCCAGCACCCCCGCTAGCGACGAGCAGTACTTC,CASTPASDEQYF
TRBV4-2,NA,TRBJ2-3,TRBD2,TGTGCCAGCAGCCAGGCTAGCGGGGGGCCCTTGGGCACAGATACGCAGTATTTT,CASSQASGGPLGTDTQYF
TRBV13,NA,TRBJ1-3,NA,TGTGCCAGCAGCCTCCGGGGGTTTGGAAACACCATATATTTT,CASSLRGFGNTIYF
TRBV5-8,NA,TRBJ1-1,NA,TGTGCCAGCAGTCGCAGGGACACTGAAGCTTTCTTT,CASSRRDTEAFF
TRBV27,NA,TRBJ2-1,TRBD2,TGTGCCAGCAGTTTCCTAACTAGCGGAAGCTCCTACAATGAGCAGTTCTTC,CASSFLTSGSSYNEQFF
TRBV13,NA,TRBJ2-7,NA,TGTGCCAGCAGAAAAGTGGGGGTCCACGAGCAGTACTTC,CASRKVGVHEQYF
TRBV10-1,once,TRBJ1-5,TRBD1,TGCGCCAGTGGGGCAGGGGGTAATCAGCCCCAGCATTTT,CASGAGGNQPQHF
TRBV5-1,NA,TRBJ2-7,NA,TGCGCCAGCAGCTTGGGGGCAGGGCTCTCCTACGAGCAGTACTTC,CASSLGAGLSYEQYF
TRBV14,NA,TRBJ2-2,NA,TGTGCCAGCAGCCGCTTCCCGGGGACCTCTTTGGCGAACACCGGGGAGCTGTTTTTT,CASSRFPGTSLANTGELFF
TRBV7-9,NA,TRBJ1-1,NA,TGTGCCAGCAGCTTGGGGAGGAACACTGAAGCTTTCTTT,CASSLGRNTEAFF
TRBV11-3,NA,TRBJ1-5,NA,TGTGCCAGCAGCTTAGACGGCGATCGGCCCCAGCATTTT,CASSLDGDRPQHF
TRBV7-3,NA,TRBJ2-7,NA,TGTGCCAGCAGCCCGGGACCACCCTACGAGCAGTACTTC,CASSPGPPYEQYF
TRBV27,NA,TRBJ2-3,TRBD2,TGTGCCAGCAGTTTGCTCGCGCTAGCGGGGGGTGGAGATACGCAGTATTTT,CASSLLALAGGGDTQYF
TRBV7-3,few,TRBJ2-7,NA,TGTGCCAGCAGCCCAGGGACTCCCTACGAGCAGTACTTC,CASSPGTPYEQYF
TRBV15,NA,TRBJ2-5,NA,TGTGCCACCGGAGAGGCAGGCCCAGAGACCCAGTACTTC,CATGEAGPETQYF
TRBV25-1,NA,TRBJ1-2,NA,TGTGCCAGCAGCCCCGCCCCCGGGAATAACTATGGCTACACCTTC,CASSPAPGNNYGYTF
TRBV7-9,NA,TRBJ1-2,TRBD1,TGTGCCAGCAGCCCCACAGGGGGTGGCTACACCTTC,CASSPTGGGYTF
TRBV19,once,TRBJ2-2,TRBD1,TGTGCCAGTAGGGAACGGGACAGGAACACCGGGGAGCTGTTTTTT,CASRERDRNTGELFF
TRBV10-3,once,TRBJ1-2,NA,TGTGCCATCAGTGAGTCGCTGGGAGGGAATGGTGGCTACACCTTC,CAISESLGGNGGYTF
TRBV7-9,once,TRBJ2-2,NA,TGTGCCAGCAGCTTCGGGTCGGACACCGGGGAGCTGTTTTTT,CASSFGSDTGELFF